A single sample gave rise to the 10 T cell receptor beta chains below, sequenced in a study. TCRdb processed the RT-PCR reads anew with MiXCR; each CDR3 protein has one entry. The profile shows under 8,000 distinct CDR3 sequences, about nine tenths of them singletons. Material: memory CD4+ T cells from blood. These receptors were obtained from a female donor in good health, serving as a healthy control.

As for this clonotype: This beta chain came through as a stray read in a library set up for alpha chains, and its size says little. The chain employs TRBV20-1 and TRBJ2-7; 9 positions agree with TRBD2. The CDR3 is 15 amino acids. Germline-derived CDR1 and CDR2 are DFQATT and SNEGSKA (reference sequence). The trim removed 2 bases at V and 2 bases at J, leaving 7 bases unmatched. The CDR3 nucleotides read TGCAGTGCTAGACACCCTAGCGGGGCTACCTACGAGCAGTACTTC. Translation gives CSARHPSGATYEQYF.

For this clonotype: The library was built for alpha chains, so this beta chain is an off-target read and its size means little. This sequence joins TRBV20-1 and TRBJ2-1, with a possible D match to TRBD1 (6 bases). Germline V gene data show CDR1 as DFQATT and CDR2 as SNEGSKA (reference sequence). Trimming left V 2 bases short and J 8 bases short, with 7 bases between. The CDR3 sequence is 11 residues long. The CDR3 sequence is CSARTGYEQFF. The CDR3 DNA sequence: TGCAGTGCTAGAACAGGGTATGAGCAGTTCTTC.

About this clonotype: Within a library made for alpha chains, this beta chain is off target, and its count is uninformative. The chain recombines TRBV5-4 with TRBJ1-1, with D uncertain. This CDR3 spans 15 amino acids. Germline V CDR1 and CDR2: SGHNT, YYREEE (reference sequence). The V end lost 0 bases, the J end lost 0 bases, and 9 bases lay between the germline ends. This CDR3 is CASSLAGRVNTEAFF. DNA of the CDR3: TGTGCCAGCAGCTTGGCCGGCCGTGTGAACACTGAAGCTTTCTTT.

With respect to this clonotype: The library was designed around alpha chains, so this beta chain is a stray read whose abundance carries little weight. The chain has TRBV5-5 and TRBJ1-6, with no clear D. V gave up 3 bases and J gave up 7 bases, with 17 bases separating them. Germline values: CDR1 SGHKS, CDR2 YYEKEE (reference sequence). The CDR3 is 16 amino acids. This CDR3 reads CASSSRHDLGNSPLHF. CDR3 nucleotides: TGTGCCAGCAGCTCCCGACACGACCTGGGAAATTCACCCCTCCACTTT.

Comments on this clonotype: Because the library targeted alpha chains, this beta chain is an off-target read whose size means little. The rearrangement links TRBV7-2 to TRBJ2-7; no clear D gene. Trimming removed 2 bases at V and 7 bases at J, with 18 bases between. The CDR3 is 15 amino acids. Germline V gene sequence: CDR1 SGHTA, CDR2 FQGNSA. As DNA, the CDR3 is TGTGCCAGCAGCTTATCGGCCAGGAGTGTCGTAGAGCAGTACTTC. This gives the protein CASSLSARSVVEQYF.

On this clonotype itself: This beta chain turned up in a library designed for alpha chains; as an off-target read, its abundance says little. The genes are TRBV30 and TRBJ1-2; perhaps TRBD1 as D (6 bases). The CDR3 runs to 12 residues. V lost 6 bases and J 7 bases, leaving 15 bases between the germline ends. Germline-derived CDR1 and CDR2 are GTSNPN and SVGIG (reference sequence). The CDR3 protein is CACARGVIGYTF. DNA for the CDR3: TGTGCCTGCGCAAGGGGGGTTATTGGCTACACCTTC.

As to this clonotype: Within a library made for alpha chains, this beta chain is off target, and its count is uninformative. The chain employs TRBV5-1 and TRBJ2-3; D tentatively fits TRBD1 or TRBD2 (7 bases each). V lost 4 bases, J lost 6 bases, and 15 bases lay in between. The CDR3 consists of 14 residues. Germline values: CDR1 SGHRS, CDR2 YFSETQ. CDR3 coding DNA: TGCGCCAGCAGCACCGGGACAGCGGGGGATACGCAGTATTTT. This codes for CASSTGTAGDTQYF.

About this clonotype: With the library built for alpha chains, this beta chain is off target and its frequency is not meaningful. The gene calls are TRBV27 and TRBJ2-7; 9 bases map to TRBD2. V shed 8 bases and J 7 bases; nucleotides not matched to a gene: 9. There are 13 residues in the CDR3. Germline V gives CDR1 MNHEY, CDR2 SMNVEV (reference sequence). The CDR3 reads CASAGLAQGEQYF. The CDR3 bases are TGTGCCAGCGCGGGACTAGCTCAGGGGGAGCAGTACTTC.

In the case of this clonotype: This beta chain turned up in a library designed for alpha chains; as an off-target read, its abundance says little. The rearrangement joins TRBV10-3 to TRBJ2-3; a possible D gene is TRBD1 (6 bases). There are 14 residues in the CDR3. The V gene lost 3 bases and the J gene lost 2 bases, with 9 bases spanning the gap. CDR1 is ENHRY and CDR2 is SYGVKD in the germline V gene. CDR3 DNA: TGTGCCATCAGTGAAGGACAGACCACAGATACGCAGTATTTT. This codes for CAISEGQTTDTQYF.

As to this clonotype: This beta chain came through as a stray read in a library set up for alpha chains, and its size says little. The CDR3 bases are TGTGCCAGCAGCAAGAAAGACACCGCCGGGGAGCTGTTTTTT. Translated, it gives CASSKKDTAGELFF. V usage is TRBV5-5 and J usage is TRBJ2-2; D gene unclear. Germline assignment: CDR1 SGHKS and CDR2 YYEKEE (reference sequence). The CDR3 runs to 14 residues. Trimming removed 4 bases at V and 6 bases at J, with 13 bases between.